The 22 T cell receptor beta chains given below trace back to one sample, sequenced in a study of blood T cell repertoires in COVID-19. The data were produced by immunoSEQ multiplex PCR, yet TCRdb's version contains in-frame clones alone and is incomplete. The table includes 220,000 or so clones, approximately 90% detected once. The sequenced material came from peripheral blood. The receptors originated from a woman aged 45-65 years with COVID-19, enrolled during active disease.

The chain employs TRBV4-1 and TRBJ2-3; no clear D gene. V lost 6 bases and J 2 bases, leaving 9 bases between the germline ends. The CDR3 spans 13 residues. Germline V gene lookup returns CDR1 MGHRA and CDR2 YSYEKL. CDR3 nucleotide sequence: TGCGCCAGCAGTCAGACTCTCACAGATACGCAGTATTTT. Translated: CASSQTLTDTQYF.

The chain is built from TRBV7-9 and TRBJ2-3; 8 bases match TRBD1. This CDR3 has 15 amino acids. With 4 bases clipped from V and 1 base from J, the junction kept 4 bases outside the gene matches. CDR1 is SEHNR and CDR2 is FQNEAQ in the germline V gene (reference sequence). For the CDR3, the DNA is TGTGCCAGCAGCTCTCGGGACAGGCGCACAGATACGCAGTATTTT. It encodes CASSSRDRRTDTQYF.

The sample holds a few counts of this clone. The chain is built from TRBV21-1 and TRBJ2-7; the D call TRBD2 from the table was never checked on the DNA. TRBV21-1 is noted as a pseudogene. CDR3 length: 18 amino acids. Here the CDR3 reads CASSNFPEGTGSSYEQYV. CDR3 sequence (DNA): TGTGCCAGCAGCAATTTTCCGGAGGGGACTGGATCATCTTACGAGCAGTACGTC.

V and J are TRBV6-1 and TRBJ1-5; D remains ambiguous. The CDR3 covers 12 residues. Looked up from germline, CDR1 is MNHNS and CDR2 is SASEGT. Trimming cost V 2 bases and J 10 bases, with 9 bases left between them. CDR3: CASSEMEGPQHF. The CDR3 DNA sequence: TGTGCCAGCAGTGAAATGGAGGGCCCCCAGCATTTT.

For the CDR3, the DNA is TGTGCCAGCAGCCCCCGTTACCCAGGGATTCGGAATCAGCCCCAGCATTTT. It specifies CASSPRYPGIRNQPQHF. V gene TRBV7-2 combines with J gene TRBJ1-5; a possible D gene is TRBD1 (5 bases). The CDR3 has 17 residues. The germline V and J ends were trimmed by 5 bases and 4 bases, with 21 bases remaining between them. Germline lookup yields CDR1 SGHTA and CDR2 FQGNSA.

J is TRBJ1-5 and V is TRBV12-3 or TRBV12-4; no clear D gene. The CDR3 consists of 13 residues. Trimming removed 2 bases from V and 4 bases from J, with 6 bases in between. The CDR3 here is CASSLFGNQPQHF. Here the CDR3 DNA reads TGTGCCAGCAGTTTATTCGGTAATCAGCCCCAGCATTTT.

The rearrangement joins TRBV7-9 to TRBJ1-1; D is unclear. Germline lookup yields CDR1 SEHNR and CDR2 FQNEAQ (reference sequence). This CDR3 comprises 18 residues. The V end was cut by 5 bases, the J end by 0 bases, with 22 bases between. CDR3: CASSPRGQVNSLNTEAFF. The CDR3 DNA is TGTGCCAGCAGCCCCCGCGGGCAGGTAAACAGTTTGAACACTGAAGCTTTCTTT.

This chain joins TRBV4-1 and TRBJ1-4, with D hard to call. The V gene lost 4 bases and the J gene lost 3 bases, with 12 bases spanning the gap. Germline V gene data show CDR1 as MGHRA and CDR2 as YSYEKL. The CDR3 extends over 15 amino acids. The CDR3 DNA is TGCGCCAGCAGCCCCAACCGGGATCCTAATGAAAAACTGTTTTTT. It yields the protein CASSPNRDPNEKLFF.

V gene TRBV5-1 combines with J gene TRBJ2-6; possible D gene TRBD2, 6 bases. This CDR3 has 16 amino acids. Trimming took 3 bases from V and 2 from J, leaving 12 bases between them. Germline values: CDR1 SGHRS, CDR2 YFSETQ. The CDR3 DNA sequence: TGCGCCAGCAGCTCGGGAGCGAAGGCTGGGGCCAACGTCCTGACTTTC. It specifies CASSSGAKAGANVLTF.

The CDR3, as DNA: TGTGCCAGCAGTTTATTAGGGGACAGGGCAGGAGGGGCGAATCATGGCTACACCTTC. It codes for CASSLLGDRAGGANHGYTF. The gene calls are TRBV27 and TRBJ1-2, with 9 nucleotides matching TRBD1. The V segment lost 1 base and the J segment 6 bases; nucleotides outside the gene matches: 18. There are 19 residues in the CDR3. Germline assignment: CDR1 MNHEY and CDR2 SMNVEV (reference sequence).

The genes are TRBV7-2 and TRBJ1-6; TRBD1 agrees at 7 bases. The CDR3 sequence is 14 residues long. Germline V lookup: CDR1 SGHTA, CDR2 FQGNSA. V lost 3 bases and J lost 8; bases outside the gene matches: 4. The DNA of the CDR3 is TGTGCCAGCAGCTTGACAGGGACTCATTCACCCCTCCACTTT. This encodes CASSLTGTHSPLHF.

This rearrangement joins TRBV6-5 to TRBJ2-1, with 7 bases identical to TRBD2. Germline CDR1 is MNHEY and CDR2 is SVGAGI. J lost 8 bases, V lost 5 bases, and 0 bases had no gene match. The CDR3 has 11 residues. The CDR3 DNA reads as TGTGCCAGCAGTCGGGGGGATGAGCAGTTCTTC. Amino acids: CASSRGDEQFF.

The chain joins TRBV20-1 to TRBJ2-4; 10 nucleotides agree with TRBD2. V shed 3 bases, J shed 4 bases, and the junction held 6 bases outside the gene matches. The germline CDR1 and CDR2 sequences are DFQATT and SNEGSKA (reference sequence). The CDR3 extends over 15 amino acids. CDR3 protein: CSASPSGGVKNIQYF. The CDR3 nucleotides read TGCAGTGCTAGTCCGAGCGGGGGGGTTAAAAACATTCAGTACTTC.

This chain uses TRBV11-3 with TRBJ2-2; the D gene is possibly TRBD1 (5 bases). Trimming removed 0 bases from V and 5 bases from J, with 13 bases in between. In germline, CDR1 is SGHNT, CDR2 YENEEA. The CDR3 sequence is 16 residues long. The CDR3 is CASSLDLAGKTGELFF. CDR3 bases: TGTGCCAGCAGCTTAGATCTGGCAGGGAAAACCGGGGAGCTGTTTTTT. The whole variable domain, filled in from reference TRBV11-3 and TRBJ2-2, reads EAGVVQSPRYKIIEKKQPVAFWCNPISGHNTLYWYLQNLGQGPELLIRYENEEAVDDSQLPKDRFSAERLKGVDSTLKIQPAELGDSAVYLCASSLDLAGKTGELFFGEGSRLTVL.

The rearrangement joins TRBV6-2 or TRBV6-3 to TRBJ2-2; 7 bases match TRBD1. Germline trimming cut 0 bases from V and 7 bases from J; bases unmatched to any gene: 11. This CDR3 spans 17 amino acids. Germline CDR1 reads MNHEY; CDR2 reads SVGEGT. CDR3 in amino acids: CASSYSPHSTGNGELFF. The CDR3 nucleotides are TGTGCCAGCAGTTACTCCCCCCACTCGACAGGGAACGGGGAGCTGTTTTTT.

This clone was seen just once. The chain recombines TRBV5-6 with TRBJ1-1; D gene unclear. Trimming pared 4 bases from V and 10 bases from J, leaving 14 bases between. The CDR3 totals 12 residues. Germline V gene lookup returns CDR1 SGHDT and CDR2 YYEEEE. CDR3 DNA: TGTGCCAGCAGCCAAATACGGTCTCCAGCTTTCTTT. Translation: CASSQIRSPAFF.

This chain connects TRBV19 to TRBJ2-7, with a weak D call TRBD1 (6 bases). The CDR3 extends over 13 amino acids. Per the germline V gene, CDR1 is LNHDA and CDR2 is SQIVND (reference sequence). V was pared by 2 bases and J by 5 bases, with 10 bases between. The CDR3 sequence: CASSIPGVHEQYF. The CDR3 nucleotides are TGTGCCAGTAGTATACCAGGGGTCCACGAGCAGTACTTC.

The chain carries TRBV10-1 and TRBJ1-1; 12 bases fit TRBD1. Losses at the gene ends were 7 bases for V and 1 base for J; bases not matched to a gene: 10. This CDR3 is 17 amino acids long. The germline V gene has CDR1 WNHNN and CDR2 SYGVQD (reference sequence). The CDR3: CASTKKGQGAPNTEAFF. The CDR3 nucleotides are TGCGCCAGCACTAAAAAGGGACAGGGGGCTCCGAACACTGAAGCTTTCTTT.

The table lists this clone with a count of one. V and J are TRBV29-1 and TRBJ2-3, with 12 bases lining up with TRBD2. V dropped 4 bases and J dropped 2; count of bases not matched to a gene: 4. Germline-derived CDR1 and CDR2 are SQVTM and ANQGSEA. This CDR3 is 15 amino acids long. This CDR3 reads CSVVTSGGLTDTQYF. CDR3 nucleotide sequence: TGCAGCGTTGTGACTAGCGGGGGCCTCACAGATACGCAGTATTTT.

This rearrangement joins TRBV5-1 to TRBJ2-7; D gene uncertain. CDR1 SGHRS and CDR2 YFSETQ come from the germline V gene. V dropped 4 bases and J dropped 0 bases, with 11 bases sitting between them. The CDR3 extends over 14 amino acids. Written as DNA, the CDR3 is TGCGCCAGCAGCCCCGCTCCCGGCTCCTACGAGCAGTACGTC. Amino acids: CASSPAPGSYEQYV.

The chain uses TRBV5-1 and TRBJ2-2; TRBD1 agrees at 7 bases. CDR1 is SGHRS, CDR2 YFSETQ, per germline. The CDR3 length is 16 residues. Trimming at V came to 4 bases and at J to 2 bases, leaving 8 bases not matched to a gene. The CDR3 DNA is TGCGCCAGCAGCCCATTCGGGACAGATAACACCGGGGAGCTGTTTTTT. This codes for CASSPFGTDNTGELFF.

This clone was observed a single time. The chain is built from TRBV5-1 and TRBJ2-1; TRBD1 might be the D (6 bases). The CDR3 contains 14 residues. Trimming removed 5 bases from V and 3 bases from J, with 12 bases in between. Germline V gene sequence: CDR1 SGHRS, CDR2 YFSETQ. The CDR3 nucleotides are TGCGCCAGCAGTGTGGACAGATTCTACAATGAGCAGTTCTTC. This sequence encodes CASSVDRFYNEQFF.